One sample yielded the 31 T cell receptor beta chains listed below, sequenced in a study of T cells in localized non-small cell lung cancer. Clones were read by immunoSEQ multiplex PCR, and TCRdb kept only the in-frame ones, dropping some. Among approximately 41,000 clones listed, roughly 89% were seen once. The starting material was peripheral blood mononuclear cells, obtained before any cancer treatment. These receptors came from a male donor aged 60 or over with stage II lung adenocarcinoma.

This chain's CDR3 is CASSLLGAFYSDTQYF. The CDR3 coding sequence is TGTGCCAGCAGCTTACTGGGGGCCTTCTACTCCGATACGCAGTATTTT. The chain has TRBV7-2 and TRBJ2-3, with a possible D match to TRBD1 (6 bases). V was shortened by 2 bases and J by 6 bases, with 18 bases between the two germline ends. Germline V gene lookup returns CDR1 SGHTA and CDR2 FQGNSA. The CDR3 is 16 amino acids.

V usage is TRBV19 and J usage is TRBJ2-1; D not certain. Germline V CDR1 and CDR2: LNHDA, SQIVND (reference sequence). The V gene lost 6 bases and the J gene lost 8 bases, with 14 bases spanning the gap. The length of the CDR3 is 13 residues. CDR3 bases: TGTGCCAGTAGAAGGTGGGGTGGGGATGAGCAGTTCTTC. It yields the protein CASRRWGGDEQFF.

The V gene is TRBV19, the J gene TRBJ1-5, with 11 positions matching TRBD1. J was trimmed by 7 bases and V by 8 bases; bases with no gene match: 7. Germline V lookup: CDR1 LNHDA, CDR2 SQIVND (reference sequence). The CDR3 sequence is 14 residues long. CDR3 nucleotides: TGTGCCAGTTCCGGGACAGGGGGTTGGCAGCCCCAGCATTTT. This sequence encodes CASSGTGGWQPQHF.

The gene calls are TRBV28 and TRBJ1-4; D is unclear. Germline CDR1 is MDHEN and CDR2 is SYDVKM. The V gene lost 4 bases and the J gene lost 0 bases, with 12 bases spanning the gap. The CDR3 consists of 16 residues. The CDR3 here is CASSSWGGATNEKLFF. In DNA, the CDR3 is TGTGCCAGCAGTTCCTGGGGAGGAGCAACTAATGAAAAACTGTTTTTT. The full variable domain, completed using reference TRBV28 and TRBJ1-4, is DVKVTQSSRYLVKRTGEKVFLECVQDMDHENMFWYRQDPGLGLRLIYFSYDVKMKEKGDIPEGYSVSREKKERFSLILESASTNQTSMYLCASSSWGGATNEKLFFGSGTQLSVL.

CDR3 coding DNA: TGTGCCAGCAGCCCGCGGACAGGGGGCGCCGATGGCTACACCTTC. Translating it yields CASSPRTGGADGYTF. The chain has TRBV5-4 and TRBJ1-2; TRBD1 aligns across 11 bases. Trimming took 4 bases from V and 6 from J; bases not matched to a gene: 8. The CDR3 spans 15 residues. From germline, CDR1 is SGHNT and CDR2 YYREEE (reference sequence).

The gene calls are TRBV19 and TRBJ1-3; no definite D call. V was trimmed by 10 bases and J by 1 base, leaving 14 bases between them. The CDR3 loop spans 14 amino acids. The germline CDR1 and CDR2 sequences are LNHDA and SQIVND (reference sequence). CDR3 nucleotides: TGTGCCACCCAAAGGTCGCTATCTGGAAACACCATATATTTT. Amino acids: CATQRSLSGNTIYF.

This sequence joins TRBV9 and TRBJ2-3, with unresolved D. V was shortened by 0 bases and J by 0 bases, with 8 bases between the two germline ends. The germline V gene has CDR1 SGDLS and CDR2 YYNGEE. The CDR3 sequence is 15 residues long. The CDR3 DNA is TGTGCCAGCAGCGTAGTAAGTACTAGCACAGATACGCAGTATTTT. Translated, it gives CASSVVSTSTDTQYF.

This chain connects TRBV6-5 to TRBJ2-5; the D gene is possibly TRBD1 (6 bases). V was shortened by 6 bases and J by 5 bases, with 10 bases between the two germline ends. The CDR3 length is 12 residues. Per the germline V gene, CDR1 is MNHEY and CDR2 is SVGAGI. The CDR3 spells CASRQGRETQYF. The CDR3 DNA reads TGTGCCAGCAGACAGGGCAGGGAGACCCAGTACTTC.

The chain links TRBV7-2 to TRBJ2-7; D remains ambiguous. Germline-derived CDR1 and CDR2 are SGHTA and FQGNSA. The CDR3 sequence is 14 residues long. Deletions cut 5 bases from V and 6 bases from J, with 17 bases between. The CDR3 sequence is CASSHDPFRSEQYF. The CDR3 DNA reads as TGTGCCAGCAGCCACGACCCATTTAGGAGCGAGCAGTACTTC.

The chain couples TRBV7-2 to TRBJ1-4; tentatively, D is TRBD1 (5 bases). This CDR3 contains 15 residues. V was trimmed by 3 bases and J by 5 bases, leaving 13 bases between them. Germline V gives CDR1 SGHTA, CDR2 FQGNSA. The CDR3 reads CASSLGGTGNEKLFF. CDR3 coding DNA: TGTGCCAGCAGCTTGGGGGGGACGGGAAATGAAAAACTGTTTTTT.

The chain is built from TRBV6-5 and TRBJ2-1, with D unresolved. CDR3 size: 13 residues. From germline, CDR1 is MNHEY and CDR2 SVGAGI. V lost 7 bases, J lost 6 bases, and 13 bases lay in between. CDR3 coding DNA: TGTGCCAGCACCGCGGACGCCTTCAATGAGCAGTTCTTC. Its protein product is CASTADAFNEQFF.

Only a few counts were recorded for this clone. The chain couples TRBV10-3 to TRBJ2-7; TRBD1 aligns across 10 bases. Germline CDR1 is ENHRY and CDR2 is SYGVKD. The CDR3 totals 19 residues. After removal of 4 bases from V and 6 bases from J, the junction contained 21 bases not matched to a gene. The CDR3 bases are TGTGCCATCAGTGGATCACCGGGACAGGGGAATGGGCGGGATGCCGAGCAGTACTTC. Translation: CAISGSPGQGNGRDAEQYF.

This clone has only a few counts. The chain recombines TRBV18 with TRBJ2-1; D remains unclear. Per the germline V gene, CDR1 is KGHSH and CDR2 is LQKENI. Trimming left V 0 bases short and J 6 bases short, with 6 bases between. This CDR3 comprises 13 residues. In nucleotides, the CDR3 is TGTGCCAGCTCACCACCCAGCAGCAATGAGCAGTTCTTC. This sequence encodes CASSPPSSNEQFF.

The J gene is TRBJ2-7, the V gene TRBV6-1, with D unclear. The germline CDR1 and CDR2 sequences are MNHNS and SASEGT. The V end lost 2 bases, the J end lost 2 bases, and 7 bases lay between the germline ends. The CDR3 runs 13 residues. The CDR3 DNA follows: TGTGCCAGCAGTGAAAATCAGGCCTACGAGCAGTACTTC. Its translation is CASSENQAYEQYF.

About this clone itself: Mismatch with germline at one junction end may stem from a read error. The chain uses TRBV20-1 and TRBJ2-3; 8 bases align to TRBD2. CDR3 length equals 11 residues. Germline values: CDR1 DFQATT, CDR2 SNEGSKA (reference sequence). The CDR3 DNA follows: TGTCAGGCGGGAGGTGCGGATACGCAGTATTTT. It codes for CQAGGADTQYF.

The gene calls are TRBV5-5 and TRBJ1-2; TRBD1 matches at 8 bases. The V gene end was trimmed by 0 bases and the J gene end by 8 bases; junction bases not matched to a gene: 6. CDR1 is SGHKS, CDR2 YYEKEE, per germline (reference sequence). The CDR3 sequence is 14 residues long. CDR3 protein: CASSLAIRTGGYTF. The CDR3 DNA sequence: TGTGCCAGCAGCTTGGCCATAAGGACAGGGGGCTACACCTTC.

The genes are TRBV28 and TRBJ1-5; D remains ambiguous. This CDR3 is built from 12 residues. Germline V lookup: CDR1 MDHEN, CDR2 SYDVKM. The V end lost 6 bases, the J end lost 5 bases, and 8 bases lay between the germline ends. The CDR3 here is CASRQIYQPQHF. The CDR3, as DNA: TGTGCCAGCAGGCAGATTTATCAGCCCCAGCATTTT. Supplemented by reference TRBV28 and TRBJ1-5, the full variable domain reads DVKVTQSSRYLVKRTGEKVFLECVQDMDHENMFWYRQDPGLGLRLIYFSYDVKMKEKGDIPEGYSVSREKKERFSLILESASTNQTSMYLCASRQIYQPQHFGDGTRLSIL.

This clone appeared a few times. The V and J genes are TRBV6-1 and TRBJ2-5; D not resolved. The V and J ends lost 7 bases and 2 bases respectively, with 14 bases between them. Germline V gene sequence: CDR1 MNHNS, CDR2 SASEGT. CDR3 size: 14 residues. CDR3 protein: CASIPTVGQETQYF. In DNA, the CDR3 is TGTGCCAGCATACCGACGGTAGGACAAGAGACCCAGTACTTC.

The rearrangement joins TRBV6-6 to TRBJ2-7; unclear D gene. V lost 8 bases and J 5 bases, leaving 7 bases between the germline ends. The CDR3 spans 10 residues. Germline values: CDR1 MNHNY, CDR2 SVGAGI (reference sequence). The CDR3 DNA sequence: TGTGCCAGCGGACGGGACGAGCAGTACTTC. Translated: CASGRDEQYF.

This clone was detected only once. V gene TRBV7-9 combines with J gene TRBJ2-2, with a tentative D call TRBD1 (5 bases). From germline, CDR1 is SEHNR and CDR2 FQNEAQ (reference sequence). The CDR3 runs to 13 residues. V was clipped by 4 bases and J by 5 bases, with 8 bases between them. CDR3 protein: CASSSRQTGELFF. In DNA, the CDR3 is TGTGCCAGCAGCTCCCGACAGACCGGGGAGCTGTTTTTT.

J is TRBJ1-3 and V is TRBV28; no definite D call. This CDR3 region has 13 residues. Trimming removed 2 bases from V and 1 base from J, with 3 bases in between. Per germline, CDR1 MDHEN and CDR2 SYDVKM. The CDR3 nucleotides read TGTGCCAGCAGTTTAGAATCTGGAAACACCATATATTTT. Protein sequence: CASSLESGNTIYF.

This chain uses TRBV6-1 with TRBJ1-2; maybe TRBD1 (5 bases). CDR3 length: 15 amino acids. CDR1 MNHNS and CDR2 SASEGT come from the germline V gene. Deletions cut 9 bases from V and 1 base from J, with 18 bases between. The CDR3 DNA follows: TGTGCCAGTCGGGGCATTAGCGGGGGTAACTATGGCTACACCTTC. It is translated as CASRGISGGNYGYTF.

V and J are TRBV19 and TRBJ1-2; a possible D gene is TRBD1 (6 bases). The germline V gene encodes CDR1 LNHDA and CDR2 SQIVND (reference sequence). V was clipped by 3 bases and J by 2 bases, with 10 bases between them. The CDR3 has 14 amino acids. In DNA form, the CDR3 reads TGTGCCAGTAGTATGGCTGGGACAAACTATGGCTACACCTTC. Translating gives CASSMAGTNYGYTF. Full variable domain (missing parts from reference TRBV19 and TRBJ1-2): DGGITQSPKYLFRKEGQNVTLSCEQNLNHDAMYWYRQDPGQGLRLIYYSQIVNDFQKGDIAEGYSVSREKKESFPLTVTSAQKNPTAFYLCASSMAGTNYGYTFGSGTRLTVV.

The table lists this clone with a count of one. V usage is TRBV28 and J usage is TRBJ2-2; 8 positions agree with TRBD1. The CDR3 covers 15 residues. CDR1 and CDR2 (germline): MDHEN, SYDVKM. V lost 9 bases and J lost 2; bases outside the gene matches: 8. CDR3 in DNA: TGTGCCAGTTGGCAGGGGGCTCGAAACACCGGGGAGCTGTTTTTT. Protein: CASWQGARNTGELFF.

This chain connects TRBV5-1 to TRBJ1-4; D uncertain. Germline assignment: CDR1 SGHRS and CDR2 YFSETQ. The length of the CDR3 is 14 residues. Trimming took off 2 bases at V and 8 bases at J, with 13 bases between the two ends. The CDR3 is CASSFFMGREKLFF. The CDR3 DNA is TGCGCCAGCAGCTTTTTTATGGGAAGAGAAAAACTGTTTTTT.

This chain connects TRBV5-1 to TRBJ2-1; the D gene is possibly TRBD2 (6 bases). Per germline, CDR1 SGHRS and CDR2 YFSETQ. The CDR3 totals 16 residues. V dropped 1 base and J dropped 4 bases, with 15 bases sitting between them. As DNA, the CDR3 is TGCGCCAGCAGCTTGATCACGGGAGCTGGGTACAATGAGCAGTTCTTC. Its protein product is CASSLITGAGYNEQFF.

The V call is TRBV19, the J call TRBJ2-6, with D hard to call. The CDR3 runs 12 residues. The V end lost 4 bases, the J end lost 4 bases, and 2 bases lay between the germline ends. In germline, CDR1 is LNHDA, CDR2 SQIVND (reference sequence). The CDR3 protein is CASSTGANVLTF. Written as DNA, the CDR3 is TGTGCCAGTAGTACCGGGGCCAACGTCCTGACTTTC.

The CDR3 region has the DNA TGTGCCACCAGCAGAGACCCCTCCAGGGTCCTTAGGAACTATGGCTACACCTTC. It yields the protein CATSRDPSRVLRNYGYTF. The chain uses TRBV15 and TRBJ1-2; TRBD1 is a possible D gene (5 bases). Germline values: CDR1 LNHNV, CDR2 YYDKDF (reference sequence). V shed 0 bases and J shed 2 bases, with 19 bases lying between them. The CDR3 extends over 18 amino acids.

CDR3: CASSLGRTGAEKLFF. CDR3 coding DNA: TGCGCCAGCAGCTTGGGGCGCACAGGGGCTGAAAAACTGTTTTTT. V gene TRBV5-1 combines with J gene TRBJ1-4, with 7 bases matching TRBD1. Germline trimming cut 0 bases from V and 7 bases from J; bases unmatched to any gene: 6. Germline V gene lookup returns CDR1 SGHRS and CDR2 YFSETQ. CDR3 length equals 15 residues.

This chain connects TRBV6-5 to TRBJ1-1; no reliable D call. V was pared by 2 bases and J by 3 bases, with 13 bases between. Germline V gene lookup returns CDR1 MNHEY and CDR2 SVGAGI. This CDR3 contains 15 residues. In DNA, the CDR3 is TGTGCCAGCAGTTACCATCAGACGGTGCACACTGAAGCTTTCTTT. It codes for CASSYHQTVHTEAFF.

The rearrangement uses TRBV9 and TRBJ2-5; TRBD2 agrees at 12 bases. CDR3 size: 15 residues. Germline CDR1 and CDR2: SGDLS and YYNGEE. The ends lost 4 bases at V and 5 bases at J; junction bases unmatched: 6. CDR3 bases: TGTGCCAGCAGCCCAGCTAGCGGGAGGGATGAGACCCAGTACTTC. Protein product: CASSPASGRDETQYF.